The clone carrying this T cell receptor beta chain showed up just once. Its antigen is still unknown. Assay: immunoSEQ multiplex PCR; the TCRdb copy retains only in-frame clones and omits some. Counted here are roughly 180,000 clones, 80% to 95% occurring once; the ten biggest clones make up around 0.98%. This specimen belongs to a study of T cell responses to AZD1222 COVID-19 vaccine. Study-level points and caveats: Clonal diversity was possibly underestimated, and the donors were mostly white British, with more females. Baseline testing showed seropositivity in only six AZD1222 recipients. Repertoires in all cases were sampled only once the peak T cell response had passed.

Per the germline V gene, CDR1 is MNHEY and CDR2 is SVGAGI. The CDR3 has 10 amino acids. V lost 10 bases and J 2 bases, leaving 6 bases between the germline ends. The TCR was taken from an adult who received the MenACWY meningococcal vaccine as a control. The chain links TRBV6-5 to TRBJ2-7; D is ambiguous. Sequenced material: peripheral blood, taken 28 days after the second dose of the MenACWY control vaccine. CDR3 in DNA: TGTGCCACAGCCCCCTACGAGCAGTACTTC. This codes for CATAPYEQYF.